The clone carrying this TCR beta chain was counted once. The antigen is undetermined. Assay: immunoSEQ multiplex PCR; the TCRdb copy retains only in-frame clones and omits some. The data contain about 350,000 clones, 92% of them singletons. This specimen belongs to a study of Ad26.COV2.S vaccination and SARS-CoV-2 variants. The study, taken as a whole, reports: Vaccine and placebo recipients had comparable breadth of non-spike TCRs.

This receptor was identified in a human donor who had recovered from COVID-19. Sample: peripheral blood, taken after recovery from COVID-19.

The CDR3 DNA reads TGTGCCAGCAGTCGCCGGGACAGGGGTTACGAGCAGTACTTC. It specifies CASSRRDRGYEQYF. V gene TRBV6-5 combines with J gene TRBJ2-7, with 10 bases identical to TRBD1. The CDR3 loop spans 14 amino acids. With 5 bases clipped from V and 4 bases from J, the junction kept 5 bases outside the gene matches. CDR1 is MNHEY and CDR2 is SVGAGI in the germline V gene.